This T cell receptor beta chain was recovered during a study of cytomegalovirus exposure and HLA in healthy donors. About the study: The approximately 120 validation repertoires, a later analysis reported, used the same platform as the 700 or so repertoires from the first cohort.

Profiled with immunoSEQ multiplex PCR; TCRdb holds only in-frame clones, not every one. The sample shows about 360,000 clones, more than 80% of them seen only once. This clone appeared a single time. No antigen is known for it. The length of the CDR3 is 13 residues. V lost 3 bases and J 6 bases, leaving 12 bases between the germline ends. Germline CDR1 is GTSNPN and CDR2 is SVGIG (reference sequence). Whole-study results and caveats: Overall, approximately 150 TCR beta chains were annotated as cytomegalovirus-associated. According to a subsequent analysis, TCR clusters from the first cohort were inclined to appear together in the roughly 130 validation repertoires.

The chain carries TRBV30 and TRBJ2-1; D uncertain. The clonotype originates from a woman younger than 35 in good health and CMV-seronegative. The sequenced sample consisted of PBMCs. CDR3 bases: TGTGCCTGGAGCAGAGGAGTGGTCAATGAGCAGTTCTTC. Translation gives CAWSRGVVNEQFF.